These 5 T cell receptor beta chains originate from one sample sequenced in a study of blood T cell repertoires in COVID-19 (dated by TCRdb to the early 2020s). Library creation used the immunoSEQ multiplex PCR assay. The source is immuneACCESS, and TCRdb retained only in-frame sequences with V and J called. Part of the clones is not carried over; for the studies checked, unresolved V genes explain less than half of this, and the remainder is unexplained. This sample holds roughly 100,000 clones; 84% were observed only once. About a tenth of the sample is held by the ten biggest clonotypes. Material for sequencing was peripheral blood. These receptors all come from a man aged 35-49 years with active or convalescent COVID-19.

The V gene is TRBV20-1, the J gene TRBJ1-1, with D possibly TRBD1 on 6 matching bases. The CDR3 is 14 residues long. Trimming stripped 3 bases from V and 0 bases from J, with 11 bases between. Germline V gene sequence: CDR1 DFQATT, CDR2 SNEGSKA (reference sequence). In DNA form, the CDR3 reads TGCAGTGCTAGTAAAGGGACACTGAACACTGAAGCTTTCTTT. Its protein product is CSASKGTLNTEAFF.

V usage is TRBV25-1 and J usage is TRBJ1-6; D perhaps matches TRBD1 (6 bases). From germline, CDR1 is MGHDK and CDR2 SYGVNS. The CDR3 runs 17 residues. Between the trimmed V and J ends, which lost 6 bases and 0 bases, there was a span of 15 bases. DNA for the CDR3: TGTGCCAGCAGCCCTAGGGGGACGAGCTCCTATAATTCACCCCTCCACTTT. It is translated as CASSPRGTSSYNSPLHF.

This clone was seen only a few times. This sequence joins TRBV9 and TRBJ1-6; TRBD1 aligns across 10 bases. CDR3 size: 16 residues. V was clipped by 3 bases and J by 3 bases; unmatched bases: 3. CDR1 is SGDLS, CDR2 YYNGEE, per germline. Here the CDR3 DNA reads TGTGCCAGCAGCGGGGGACAGGGGTTCTATAATTCACCCCTCCACTTT. This gives the protein CASSGGQGFYNSPLHF.

This chain connects TRBV18 to TRBJ1-6, with 10 bases fitting TRBD1. Germline V CDR1 and CDR2: KGHSH, LQKENI. The CDR3 length is 15 residues. The ends lost 3 bases at V and 12 bases at J; junction bases unmatched: 8. CDR3 DNA sequence: TGTGCCAGCTCACCCGGACAGGGGGTCCGGGGACCCCTCCACTTT. It encodes CASSPGQGVRGPLHF.

The count of this clone is one. The chain is built from TRBV4-2 and TRBJ2-3; 15 nucleotides line up with TRBD2. CDR1 and CDR2 (germline): LGHNA, YNFKEQ. The CDR3 sequence is 22 residues long. Losses at the gene ends were 2 bases for V and 4 bases for J; bases not matched to a gene: 19. The CDR3 DNA reads TGTGCCAGCAGCCAATCTAACCGGGGGACTAGCGGGGGGAAAATAGGCCCAGATACGCAGTATTTT. Translating gives CASSQSNRGTSGGKIGPDTQYF.